This paragraph covers one T cell receptor (beta chain) sequence. Its antigen is unknown. The time point is: cycle 4 day 1 (C4D1), after five to seven weeks of nivolumab. Every one of the patients relapsed after autologous stem cell transplantation (brentuximab vedotin exposure was variable). Best responses were complete response, partial response or progressive disease. The CDR3 loop spans 11 amino acids. Trimming took 0 bases from V and 11 from J, leaving 10 bases between them. The germline V gene has CDR1 GTSNPN and CDR2 SVGIG (reference sequence). The source of the sample is a study of PD-1 blockade in classical Hodgkin lymphoma. Study results and caveats: Diversity similar to that of newly diagnosed patients was seen at baseline in complete responders.

Assay: immunoSEQ multiplex PCR; the TCRdb copy retains only in-frame clones and omits some. The sample yields roughly 100,000 clones, roughly nine tenths seen once. The receptor's source is a human donor with classical Hodgkin lymphoma. The source was peripheral blood mononuclear cells (PBMCs), collected before the fourth cycle of nivolumab. V gene TRBV30 combines with J gene TRBJ1-1; perhaps TRBD1 as D (5 bases). CDR3 loop: CAWSVLGDAFF. In nucleotides, the CDR3 is TGTGCCTGGAGTGTACTGGGGGACGCTTTCTTT.